The clone carrying this T cell receptor (beta chain) was seen only a few times. Antigen unknown. V lost 4 bases and J lost 6, with 4 bases in between. The CDR3 has 11 residues. CDR1 is LGHNT, CDR2 FRNRAP, per germline. These data originate in a study of T cell responses to AZD1222 COVID-19 vaccine. Study-level results: A reported finding is that nearly half of spike-specific TCRs target unmutated variant regions. White British people made up most donors, females outnumbered males, and clonal diversity was possibly underestimated.

Profiling relied on immunoSEQ multiplex PCR, and the TCRdb table lists in-frame clones only, not all of them. The data hold some 150,000 clones, with around 94% observed a single time. The TCR originated in an adult in good health. The V and J genes are TRBV12-5 and TRBJ2-1; D gene unclear. Sample: peripheral blood, taken on day 0 of AZD1222 vaccination. The CDR3 DNA reads TGTGCTAGTGGTTGGGGCAATGAGCAGTTCTTC. Translated, it gives CASGWGNEQFF.